What follows are 5 T cell receptor beta chains derived from one specimen sequenced in a study of T cell changes during pregnancy in multiple sclerosis. Measured with immunoSEQ multiplex PCR; TCRdb has only the in-frame clones, and not every one. The data show more than 25,000 clones, about 90% seen once. The sample in question was peripheral blood, obtained in the first trimester of pregnancy. The origin of the receptors is a female donor in good health, enrolled as a control in a pregnancy study.

This clone was picked up one time. The chain has TRBV30 and TRBJ1-1; 9 bases map to TRBD1. The CDR3 loop spans 16 amino acids. Unmatched junction bases numbered 12, after V lost 3 bases and J lost 4 bases. The germline V gene encodes CDR1 GTSNPN and CDR2 SVGIG (reference sequence). In DNA form, the CDR3 reads TGTGCCTGGAGGTCCCAACAGGGACAGGGACCCACTGAAGCTTTCTTT. It yields the protein CAWRSQQGQGPTEAFF.

The chain joins TRBV6-5 to TRBJ2-5; D remains unclear. Germline CDR1 reads MNHEY; CDR2 reads SVGAGI. This CDR3 contains 14 residues. V was shortened by 2 bases and J by 4 bases, with 11 bases between the two germline ends. The CDR3: CASSYAPERETQYF. The CDR3 bases are TGTGCCAGCAGTTACGCCCCAGAAAGAGAGACCCAGTACTTC.

This chain connects TRBV29-1 to TRBJ2-1; tentative D call: TRBD2 (5 bases). V was pared by 3 bases and J by 5 bases, with 17 bases between. From germline, CDR1 is SQVTM and CDR2 ANQGSEA. The CDR3 covers 15 residues. CDR3 coding DNA: TGCAGCGTTGAGGGAGTCAAGTTCAAGGACAATGAGCAGTTCTTC. Protein product: CSVEGVKFKDNEQFF.

V and J are TRBV27 and TRBJ2-7; no definite D call. Germline-derived CDR1 and CDR2 are MNHEY and SMNVEV (reference sequence). This CDR3 spans 13 amino acids. Trimming cost V 6 bases and J 3 bases, with 12 bases left between them. The CDR3 nucleotides read TGTGCCAGCAGCCCCACAGTTGTCTACGAGCAGTACTTC. Translated, it gives CASSPTVVYEQYF.

The rearrangement links TRBV2 to TRBJ2-1; possibly TRBD1 for D (6 bases). Per the germline V gene, CDR1 is SNHLY and CDR2 is FYNNEI. V was pared by 7 bases and J by 6 bases, with 10 bases between. This CDR3 region has 12 residues. CDR3 protein: CASKWGPNEQFF. The CDR3 nucleotides are TGTGCCAGCAAGTGGGGGCCCAATGAGCAGTTCTTC. The full variable domain, rest sourced from reference TRBV2 and TRBJ2-1, is EPEVTQTPSHQVTQMGQEVILRCVPISNHLYFYWYRQILGQKVEFLVSFYNNEISEKSEIFDDQFSVERPDGSNFTLKIRSTKLEDSAMYFCASKWGPNEQFFGPGTRLTVL.